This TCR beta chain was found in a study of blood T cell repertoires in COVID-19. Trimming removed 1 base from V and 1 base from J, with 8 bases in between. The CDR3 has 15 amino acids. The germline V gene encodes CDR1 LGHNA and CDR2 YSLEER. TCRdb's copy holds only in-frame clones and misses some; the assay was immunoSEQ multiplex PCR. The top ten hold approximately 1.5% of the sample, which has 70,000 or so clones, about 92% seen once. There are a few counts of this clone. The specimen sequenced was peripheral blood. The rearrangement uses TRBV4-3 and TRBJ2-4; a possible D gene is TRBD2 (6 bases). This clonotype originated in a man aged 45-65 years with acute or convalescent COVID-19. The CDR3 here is CASSQGGTAKNIQYF. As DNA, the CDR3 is TGCGCCAGCAGCCAAGGCGGGACCGCCAAAAACATTCAGTACTTC.